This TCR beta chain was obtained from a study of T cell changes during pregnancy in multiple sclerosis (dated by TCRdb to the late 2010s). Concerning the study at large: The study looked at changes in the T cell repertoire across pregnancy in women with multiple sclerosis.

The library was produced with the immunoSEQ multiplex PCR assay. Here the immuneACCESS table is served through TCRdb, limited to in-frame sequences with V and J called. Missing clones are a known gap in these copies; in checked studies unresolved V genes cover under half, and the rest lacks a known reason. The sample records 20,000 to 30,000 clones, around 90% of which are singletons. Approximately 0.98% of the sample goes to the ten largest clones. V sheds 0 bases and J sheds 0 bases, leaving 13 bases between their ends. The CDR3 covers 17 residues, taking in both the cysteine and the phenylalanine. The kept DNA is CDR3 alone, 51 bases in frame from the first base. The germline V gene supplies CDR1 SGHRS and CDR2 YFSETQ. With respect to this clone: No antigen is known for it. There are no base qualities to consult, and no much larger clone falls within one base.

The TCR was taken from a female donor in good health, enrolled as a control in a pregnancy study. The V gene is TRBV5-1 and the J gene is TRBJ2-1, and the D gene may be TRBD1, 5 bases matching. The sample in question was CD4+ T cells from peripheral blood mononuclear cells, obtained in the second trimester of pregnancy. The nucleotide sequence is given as TGCGCCAGCAGCTTGGCTCTGGGGCCTAGCTCCTACAATGAGCAGTTCTTC. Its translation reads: CASSLALGPSSYNEQFF.